The T cell receptor beta chain described here comes from a study of human T cells and chemical hapten exposure. J was trimmed by 4 bases and V by 5 bases; bases with no gene match: 6. This CDR3 has 15 amino acids. Germline V gene sequence: CDR1 LNHNV, CDR2 YYDKDF (reference sequence). Separate cDNA molecules received unique molecular identifiers, which the library attached to them. Authors' analysis steps: Sample-level TCR yields exhibited a median of about 91,000, with a range of 23,224 to 690,600. TCRdb called the RACE reads again in MiXCR, with one record for every CDR3 protein. None of the V and J calls come from the authors' own analysis; TCRdb made them. Here the sample spans about 45,000 distinct CDR3 sequences, 3.5% to 5% being singletons. The time point was: healthy volunteer bleed at 2 weeks. Whole blood, unfractionated, served as the material for total RNA extraction. General study results and limits: With regard to DPC sensitization, TCRs above 1 in 1000 frequency did not change.

The table lists this clonotype with many counts. Its antigen is unidentified. V and J are TRBV15 and TRBJ1-5, with TRBD1 matching 9 bases. The origin of this receptor is a human donor in good health. Some clones in this sample may be carry-over from other donors' samples. Sequenced material: whole blood. CDR3 amino acids: CATSYGTGRNQPQHF. The DNA for the CDR3 is TGTGCCACCAGCTACGGGACAGGGCGGAATCAGCCCCAGCATTTT.